This note documents a single TCR beta chain sequence. Its target is not known. This entry belongs to a study of cytomegalovirus exposure and HLA in healthy donors. With V trimmed by 6 bases and J by 6 bases, 14 bases remained unmatched. CDR1 MDHEN and CDR2 SYDVKM come from the germline V gene. The length of the CDR3 is 15 residues. General study findings and limits: Altogether, some 160 TCR beta chains were recorded as cytomegalovirus-associated. Confirmation in vitro established that a few CMV-associated chains were specific for CMV antigens. The tendency of first-cohort TCR clusters to co-occur in the 100 to 150 validation repertoires emerged from a later analysis.

Assay used: immunoSEQ multiplex PCR; TCRdb lists only in-frame clones, some missing. The sample has 200,000 to 300,000 clones; roughly 87% are singletons. The specimen sequenced was PBMCs. The clonotype comes from a man aged 18 to 35 in good health and CMV-seropositive. The chain recombines TRBV28 with TRBJ2-7, with 7 bases that match TRBD2. CDR3 nucleotides: TGTGCCAGCAGATACACCGGACTAGAATTGGGCGAGCAGTACTTC. This gives the protein CASRYTGLELGEQYF.